This T cell receptor beta chain is drawn from a study of graft-versus-host responses after intestinal transplantation. Turning to the study itself: Once they had received anti-thymocyte globulin induction, all recipients took tacrolimus and steroids for around 3 years. Broader study findings: Patients who carried graft-donor T cell macrochimerism also had high graft-versus-host to host-versus-graft clonal ratios in their allografts. Some GvH clones were seen earlier in gut or blood, suggesting intestinal origin. Early post-transplant falls in HvG clones accompanied the peak levels of circulating GvH clones.

Remarks on this clone: Its antigen is still unknown.

Here immunoSEQ multiplex PCR was the method, and the copy in TCRdb shows in-frame clones only, minus some. The sample consists of 85,000 to 100,000 clones, approximately 90% of them appearing once. CDR3 length: 14 amino acids. Germline V gene sequence: CDR1 SQVTM, CDR2 ANQGSEA. V was shortened by 2 bases and J by 11 bases, with 21 bases between the two germline ends. V is TRBV29-1 and J is TRBJ1-1; D remains unclear. The clonotype originates from a human donor who received an intestinal transplant. The material sequenced was unstimulated CD4+ T cells sorted from spleen or lymph node cells, taken before intestinal transplant. The CDR3 DNA is TGCAGCGTTGAACTACTCTCGTCCGGGGTTGCGGCTTTCTTT. It codes for CSVELLSSGVAAFF.